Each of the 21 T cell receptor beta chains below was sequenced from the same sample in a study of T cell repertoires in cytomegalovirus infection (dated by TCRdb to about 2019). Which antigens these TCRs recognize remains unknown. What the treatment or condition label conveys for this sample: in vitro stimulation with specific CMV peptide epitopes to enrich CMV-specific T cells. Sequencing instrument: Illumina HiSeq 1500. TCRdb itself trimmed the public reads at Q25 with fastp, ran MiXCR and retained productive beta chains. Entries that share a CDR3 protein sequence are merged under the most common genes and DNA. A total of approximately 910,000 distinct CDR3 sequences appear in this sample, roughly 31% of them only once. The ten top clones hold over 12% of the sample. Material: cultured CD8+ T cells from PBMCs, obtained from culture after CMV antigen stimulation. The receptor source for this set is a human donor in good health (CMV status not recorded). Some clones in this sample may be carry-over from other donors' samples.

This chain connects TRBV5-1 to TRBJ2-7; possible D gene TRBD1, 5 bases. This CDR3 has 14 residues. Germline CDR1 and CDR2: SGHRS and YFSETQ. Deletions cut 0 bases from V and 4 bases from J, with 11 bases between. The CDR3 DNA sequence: TGCGCCAGCAGCTTGGGGACAACTGGTTACGAGCAGTACTTC. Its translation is CASSLGTTGYEQYF. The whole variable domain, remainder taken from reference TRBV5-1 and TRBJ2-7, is KAGVTQTPRYLIKTRGQQVTLSCSPISGHRSVSWYQQTPGQGLQFLFEYFSETQRNKGNFPGRFSGRQFSNSRSEMNVSTLELGDSALYLCASSLGTTGYEQYFGPGTRLTVT.

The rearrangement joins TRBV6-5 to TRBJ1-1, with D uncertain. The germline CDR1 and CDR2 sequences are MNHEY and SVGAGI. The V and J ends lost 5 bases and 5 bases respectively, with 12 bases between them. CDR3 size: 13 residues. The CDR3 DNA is TGTGCCAGCAGTACGGCAGGAACGACTGAAGCTTTCTTT. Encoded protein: CASSTAGTTEAFF.

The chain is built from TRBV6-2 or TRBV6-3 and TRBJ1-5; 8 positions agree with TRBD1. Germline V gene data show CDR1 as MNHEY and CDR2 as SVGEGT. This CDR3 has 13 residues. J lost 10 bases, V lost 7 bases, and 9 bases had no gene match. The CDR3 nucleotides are TGTGCCAGCACTTTCGGGACAGGCATACCCCAGCATTTT. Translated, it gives CASTFGTGIPQHF.

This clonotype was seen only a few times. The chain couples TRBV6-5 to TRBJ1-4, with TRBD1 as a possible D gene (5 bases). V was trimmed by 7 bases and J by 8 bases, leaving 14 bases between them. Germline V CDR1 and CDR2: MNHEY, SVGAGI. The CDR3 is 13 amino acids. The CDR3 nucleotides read TGTGCCAGCACGAAGGGGTTTCGGGAAAAACTGTTTTTT. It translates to CASTKGFREKLFF.

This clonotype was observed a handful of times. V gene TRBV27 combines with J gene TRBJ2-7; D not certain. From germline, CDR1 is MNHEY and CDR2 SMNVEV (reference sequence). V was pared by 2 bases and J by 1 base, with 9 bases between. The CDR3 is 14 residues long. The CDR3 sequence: CASSLKLFSYEQYF. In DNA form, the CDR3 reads TGTGCCAGCAGTTTAAAGTTGTTTTCCTACGAGCAGTACTTC.

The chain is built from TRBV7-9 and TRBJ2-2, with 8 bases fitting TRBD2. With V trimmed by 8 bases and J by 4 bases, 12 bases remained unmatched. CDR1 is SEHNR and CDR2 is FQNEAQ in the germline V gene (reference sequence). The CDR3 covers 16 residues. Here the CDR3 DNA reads TGTGCCAGCGCTTCCCCGGGACTAGAACCCACCGGGGAGCTGTTTTTT. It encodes CASASPGLEPTGELFF.

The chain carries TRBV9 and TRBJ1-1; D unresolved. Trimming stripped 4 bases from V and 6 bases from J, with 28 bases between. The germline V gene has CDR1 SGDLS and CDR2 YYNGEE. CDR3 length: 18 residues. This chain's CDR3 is CASSFIERFSGGVSEAFF. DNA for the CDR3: TGTGCCAGCAGCTTCATCGAACGCTTTTCGGGTGGGGTGTCTGAAGCTTTCTTT.

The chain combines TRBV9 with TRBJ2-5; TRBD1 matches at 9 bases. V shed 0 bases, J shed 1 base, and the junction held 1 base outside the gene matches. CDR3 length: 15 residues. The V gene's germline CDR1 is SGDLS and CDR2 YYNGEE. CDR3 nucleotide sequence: TGTGCCAGCAGCGTAGGACAGGGGGTCCAAGAGACCCAGTACTTC. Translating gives CASSVGQGVQETQYF.

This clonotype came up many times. The CDR3 sequence: CASSLGLGQNEQYV. For the CDR3, the DNA is TGTGCCAGCAGCTTAGGGTTGGGGCAAAACGAGCAGTACGTC. The rearrangement joins TRBV7-8 to TRBJ2-7; tentative D call: TRBD1 (5 bases). Germline CDR1 and CDR2: SGHVS and FQNEAQ. V lost 1 base, J lost 5 bases, and 12 bases lay in between. The CDR3 sequence is 14 residues long.

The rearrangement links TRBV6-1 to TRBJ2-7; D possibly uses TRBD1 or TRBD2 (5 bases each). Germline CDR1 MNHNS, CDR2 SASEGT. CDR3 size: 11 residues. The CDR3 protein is CAGTDNYEQYF. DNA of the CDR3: TGTGCTGGGACGGATAACTACGAGCAGTACTTC.

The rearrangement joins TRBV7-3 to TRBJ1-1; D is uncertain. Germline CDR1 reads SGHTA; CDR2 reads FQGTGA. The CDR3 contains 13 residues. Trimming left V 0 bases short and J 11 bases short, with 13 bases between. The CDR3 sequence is CASSLTKIDEAFF. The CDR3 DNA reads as TGTGCCAGCAGCTTAACAAAAATCGACGAGGCTTTCTTT.

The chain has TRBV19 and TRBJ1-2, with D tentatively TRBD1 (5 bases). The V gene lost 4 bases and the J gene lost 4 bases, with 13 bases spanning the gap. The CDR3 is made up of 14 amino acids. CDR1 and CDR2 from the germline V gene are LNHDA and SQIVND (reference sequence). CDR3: CASSSLQAPYGYTF. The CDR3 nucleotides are TGTGCCAGTAGTAGCCTACAGGCACCCTATGGCTACACCTTC.

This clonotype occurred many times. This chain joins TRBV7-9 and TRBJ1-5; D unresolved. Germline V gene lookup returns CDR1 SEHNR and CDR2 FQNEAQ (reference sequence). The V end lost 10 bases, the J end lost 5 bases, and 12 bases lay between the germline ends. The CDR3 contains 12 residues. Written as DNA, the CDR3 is TGTGCCACCGAGCAAGAAGATCAGCCCCAGCATTTT. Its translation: CATEQEDQPQHF.

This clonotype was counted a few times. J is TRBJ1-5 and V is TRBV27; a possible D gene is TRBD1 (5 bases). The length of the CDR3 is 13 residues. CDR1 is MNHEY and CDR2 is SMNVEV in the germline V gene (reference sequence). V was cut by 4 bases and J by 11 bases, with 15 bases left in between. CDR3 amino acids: CASSSAGTGAQHF. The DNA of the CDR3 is TGTGCCAGCAGTTCGGCAGGCACGGGGGCCCAGCATTTT.

The CDR3 DNA reads TGTGCCAGCAGCTTAGCGGGCAGGGTCACATATAATTCACCCCTCCACTTT. Encoded protein: CASSLAGRVTYNSPLHF. The chain recombines TRBV7-2 with TRBJ1-6; a weak D match, TRBD1 (5 bases). V lost 0 bases to trimming and J lost 4 bases, with 13 bases between them. This CDR3 has 17 amino acids. Germline-derived CDR1 and CDR2 are SGHTA and FQGNSA.

The CDR3 DNA is TGTGCCAGCAGTTACGGGGGGGCCCTCAATGAGCAGTTCTTC. Protein: CASSYGGALNEQFF. The chain recombines TRBV6-5 with TRBJ2-1; possibly TRBD2 for D (7 bases). The length of the CDR3 is 14 residues. The germline gives CDR1 MNHEY, CDR2 SVGAGI. V was pared by 2 bases and J by 6 bases, with 11 bases between.

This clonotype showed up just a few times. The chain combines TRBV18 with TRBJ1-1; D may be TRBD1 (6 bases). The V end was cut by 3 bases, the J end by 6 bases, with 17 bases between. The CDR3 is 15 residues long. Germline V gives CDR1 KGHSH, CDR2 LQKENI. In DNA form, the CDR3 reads TGTGCCAGCTCACCCCTGGGACACCCTGATGCTGAAGCTTTCTTT. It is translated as CASSPLGHPDAEAFF.

CDR3: CASSLGRLSNQPQHF. DNA of the CDR3: TGTGCCAGCAGCTTGGGTCGGCTTAGCAATCAGCCCCAGCATTTT. The V and J genes are TRBV7-8 and TRBJ1-5; D is undetermined. The CDR3 runs to 15 residues. The germline gives CDR1 SGHVS, CDR2 FQNEAQ. Trimming removed 3 bases at V and 0 bases at J, with 9 bases between.

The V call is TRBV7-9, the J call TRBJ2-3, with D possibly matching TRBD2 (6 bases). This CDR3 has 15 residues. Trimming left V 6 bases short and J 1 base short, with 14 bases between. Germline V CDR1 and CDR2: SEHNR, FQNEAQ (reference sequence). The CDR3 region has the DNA TGTGCCAGCAGACCTAGGGACTTCGGCACAGATACGCAGTATTTT. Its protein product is CASRPRDFGTDTQYF.

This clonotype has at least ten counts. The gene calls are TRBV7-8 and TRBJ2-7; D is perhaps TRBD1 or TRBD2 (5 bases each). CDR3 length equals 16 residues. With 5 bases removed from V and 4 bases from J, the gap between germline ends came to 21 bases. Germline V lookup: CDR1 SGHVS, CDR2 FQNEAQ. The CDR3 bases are TGTGCCAGCAGCCCGCCTGGGGGTCAGCCCCTATACGAGCAGTACTTC. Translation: CASSPPGGQPLYEQYF.

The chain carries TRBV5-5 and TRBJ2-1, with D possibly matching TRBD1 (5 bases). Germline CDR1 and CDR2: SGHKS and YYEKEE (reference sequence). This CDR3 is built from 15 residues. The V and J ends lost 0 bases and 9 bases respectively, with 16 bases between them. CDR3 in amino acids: CASSLEGRVGVEQFF. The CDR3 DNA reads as TGTGCCAGCAGCTTGGAGGGCAGGGTTGGGGTTGAGCAGTTCTTC.